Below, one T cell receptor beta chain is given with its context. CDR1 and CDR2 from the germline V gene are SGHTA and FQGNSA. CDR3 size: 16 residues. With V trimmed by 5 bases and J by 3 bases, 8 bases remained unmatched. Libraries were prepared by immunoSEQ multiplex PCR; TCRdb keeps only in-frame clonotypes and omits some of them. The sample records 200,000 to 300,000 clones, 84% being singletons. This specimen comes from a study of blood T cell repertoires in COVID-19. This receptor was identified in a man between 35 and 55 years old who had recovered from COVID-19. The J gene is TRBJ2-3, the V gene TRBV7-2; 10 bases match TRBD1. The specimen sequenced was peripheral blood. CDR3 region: CASSPGAGQGTDTQYF. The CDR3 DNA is TGTGCCAGCAGCCCAGGCGCGGGACAGGGGACAGATACGCAGTATTTT.